The table lists the clone carrying this T cell receptor (beta chain) with a few counts. CDR3 length: 15 residues. CDR1 and CDR2 from the germline V gene are SEHNR and FQNEAQ (reference sequence). V shed 3 bases, J shed 9 bases, and the junction held 7 bases outside the gene matches. This specimen comes from a study of blood T cell repertoires in COVID-19. Study at large: From T cells, B-cell-depleted T cells, or PBMCs came the material, which was cDNA or gDNA.

Sequencing was performed with immunoSEQ multiplex PCR; in TCRdb, only in-frame clones are kept and a portion is missing. Of approximately 160,000 clones listed, about 85% are singletons. This sequence originates from a man aged 55 to 70 who had recovered from COVID-19. Input material: peripheral blood. V is TRBV7-9 and J is TRBJ2-1, with 11 bases fitting TRBD2. In nucleotides, the CDR3 is TGTGCCAGCAGCTTGACTAGCGGGGACTTTAGTGAGCAGTTCTTC. It yields the protein CASSLTSGDFSEQFF.